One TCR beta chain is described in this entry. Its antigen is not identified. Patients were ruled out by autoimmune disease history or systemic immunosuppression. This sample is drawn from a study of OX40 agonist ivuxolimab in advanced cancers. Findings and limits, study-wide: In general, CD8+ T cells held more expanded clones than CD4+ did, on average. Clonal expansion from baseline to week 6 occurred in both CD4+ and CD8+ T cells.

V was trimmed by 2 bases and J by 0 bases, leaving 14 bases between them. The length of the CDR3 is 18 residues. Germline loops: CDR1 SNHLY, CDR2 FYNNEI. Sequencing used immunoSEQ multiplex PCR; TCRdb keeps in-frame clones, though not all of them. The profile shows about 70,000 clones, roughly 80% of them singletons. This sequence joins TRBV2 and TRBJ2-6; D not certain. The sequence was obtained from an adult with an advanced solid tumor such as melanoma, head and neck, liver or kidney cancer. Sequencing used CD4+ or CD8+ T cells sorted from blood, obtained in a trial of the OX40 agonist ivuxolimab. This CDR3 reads CASSELGLGRSGANVLTF. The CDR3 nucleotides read TGTGCCAGCAGTGAATTAGGGCTAGGGCGCTCTGGGGCCAACGTCCTGACTTTC.